These 31 T cell receptor beta chains were sequenced from one sample in a study of CD8+CD57+ T cells in acquired aplastic anemia (dated by TCRdb to the late 2010s). The instrument given in TCRdb is Illumina HiSeq 2000. Genomic DNA was used as template for profiling of TCR beta VDJ combinations and CDR3 sequences. TCRdb reanalyzed the raw reads on its own, using fastp at Q25 for trimming and MiXCR for clone calling, and kept in-frame beta chains. Every distinct CDR3 protein forms one entry, paired with its most common genes and DNA. Recorded for this sample are around 79,000 distinct CDR3 sequences; about 70% of them occurred a single time. The leading ten clones occupy 80% to 90% of the sample. Flow cytometry had shown CD8+CD57+ cell expansion in the patients selected for sequencing. Sequenced: sorted CD4+, CD8+, or CD8+CD57+ T cells (not recorded which) from PBMCs. The source of these receptors is a human donor with aplastic anemia.

This chain links TRBV10-3 with TRBJ2-7; 7 bases line up with TRBD1. CDR1 and CDR2 (germline): ENHRY, SYGVKD. Losses at the gene ends were 6 bases for V and 6 bases for J; bases not matched to a gene: 14. The CDR3 spans 15 residues. This CDR3 reads CAIRGQSGPFFEQYF. Written as DNA, the CDR3 is TGTGCCATCAGGGGACAGTCGGGGCCTTTCTTCGAGCAGTACTTC.

The chain recombines TRBV29-1 with TRBJ2-3, with 9 bases fitting TRBD2. The CDR3 is 16 amino acids. V lost 3 bases to trimming and J lost 4 bases; unmatched junction nucleotides: 11. Looked up from germline, CDR1 is SQVTM and CDR2 is ANQGSEA. CDR3 region: CSVDDWLAGHADTQYF. The CDR3 coding sequence is TGCAGCGTTGATGATTGGCTAGCGGGGCATGCAGATACGCAGTATTTT.

The rearrangement links TRBV30 to TRBJ1-1; 7 bases are a match to TRBD1. This CDR3 region has 13 residues. V lost 4 bases, J lost 5 bases, and 7 bases stayed unmatched. Germline V gives CDR1 GTSNPN, CDR2 SVGIG (reference sequence). In DNA, the CDR3 is TGTGCCTGGAAAGGTCAGGGGGGTACTGAAGCTTTCTTT. It translates to CAWKGQGGTEAFF.

This sequence joins TRBV11-1 and TRBJ2-7, with a possible D match to TRBD1 (5 bases). This CDR3 spans 16 amino acids. Germline CDR1 reads SGHAT; CDR2 reads FQDESV (reference sequence). With 3 bases removed from V and 0 bases from J, the gap between germline ends came to 15 bases. This chain's CDR3 is CASSFTSTAYSYEQYF. CDR3 nucleotide sequence: TGTGCCAGCAGCTTCACCTCGACAGCCTACTCCTACGAGCAGTACTTC.

The CDR3 sequence is CASSQGGGLNEQFF. The CDR3, as DNA: TGCGCCAGCAGCCAAGGAGGGGGCCTAAATGAGCAGTTCTTC. The chain is built from TRBV4-1 and TRBJ2-1, with 7 bases matching TRBD1. CDR3 length: 14 amino acids. Germline V CDR1 and CDR2: MGHRA, YSYEKL. Trimming removed 1 base from V and 7 bases from J; junction bases left unmatched: 4.

The chain recombines TRBV11-1 with TRBJ2-3; D call uncertain. The V and J ends lost 6 bases and 2 bases respectively, with 18 bases between them. The CDR3 sequence is 16 residues long. CDR1 and CDR2 (germline): SGHAT, FQDESV (reference sequence). CDR3 residues: CASRGSALSYTDTQYF. CDR3 nucleotides: TGTGCCAGCAGGGGGTCGGCCTTATCCTACACAGATACGCAGTATTTT.

The gene calls are TRBV2 and TRBJ2-1; 7 bases match TRBD2. The CDR3 runs to 12 residues. With V trimmed by 3 bases and J by 14 bases, 7 bases remained unmatched. Germline V gene lookup returns CDR1 SNHLY and CDR2 FYNNEI. The CDR3 is CASSEREGMEFF. Written as DNA, the CDR3 is TGTGCCAGCAGTGAGAGGGAGGGGATGGAGTTCTTC.

The V gene is TRBV24-1, the J gene TRBJ1-5; D unresolved. Trimming took off 4 bases at V and 3 bases at J, with 9 bases between the two ends. The CDR3 totals 14 residues. CDR1 is KGHDR and CDR2 is SFDVKD in the germline V gene. For the CDR3, the DNA is TGTGCCACCAGTGACTTCTTGCACAATCAGCCCCAGCATTTT. Protein: CATSDFLHNQPQHF.

As concerns this clonotype: A read error is likely, as this CDR3 ends without the conserved phenylalanine or tryptophan. No DNA is shown, since the ends of the CDR3 on it are uncertain; the CDR3 is the one TCRdb lists. J is TRBJ2-3 and V is TRBV19. Counting both end residues, the CDR3 totals 9 amino acids. CDR1 is LNHDA and CDR2 is SQIVND in the germline V gene (reference sequence). This chain's CDR3 is CASSTAHIQ.

This clonotype was counted at least ten times. The rearrangement uses TRBV15 and TRBJ2-1; 10 nucleotides line up with TRBD2. Germline V gene lookup returns CDR1 LNHNV and CDR2 YYDKDF (reference sequence). V lost 3 bases and J lost 7; bases outside the gene matches: 9. The CDR3 spans 16 residues. The CDR3 here is CATSSLLAGVTNEQFF. CDR3 coding DNA: TGTGCCACCAGCAGCCTTCTAGCGGGAGTAACGAATGAGCAGTTCTTC.

The chain is built from TRBV25-1 and TRBJ2-5, with D possibly TRBD1 on 5 matching bases. The J call may be wrong; the DNA end is better matched by TRBJ2-1. Germline V gene data show CDR1 as MGHDK and CDR2 as SYGVNS. The CDR3 runs 15 residues. The CDR3 here is CASSERQGRYNEQFF. The CDR3 DNA is TGTGCCAGCAGTGAAAGGCAGGGTCGCTACAATGAGCAGTTCTTC.

CDR3 coding DNA: TGTGCCAGCAGCTTAGGCGGACAGGGGTACTCCTACGAGCAGTACTTC. Translated, it gives CASSLGGQGYSYEQYF. V usage is TRBV13 and J usage is TRBJ2-7, with 9 bases lining up with TRBD1. Germline V lookup: CDR1 PRHDT, CDR2 FYEKMQ (reference sequence). Germline trimming cut 0 bases from V and 0 bases from J; bases unmatched to any gene: 3. There are 16 residues in the CDR3.

The V and J genes are TRBV7-2 and TRBJ1-4; the D is unclear. The CDR3 consists of 12 residues. Germline loops: CDR1 SGHTA, CDR2 FQGNSA. The V and J ends lost 2 bases and 8 bases respectively, with 6 bases between them. Written as DNA, the CDR3 is TGTGCCAGCAGCTTAATGAAAGAAAAACTGTTTTTT. Its protein is CASSLMKEKLFF.

The CDR3 spells CAISESQNRVVEQFF. The CDR3 region has the DNA TGTGCCATCAGTGAGTCCCAAAACAGGGTCGTGGAGCAGTTCTTC. This sequence joins TRBV10-3 and TRBJ2-1, with a tentative D call TRBD1 (6 bases). Germline V gene data show CDR1 as ENHRY and CDR2 as SYGVKD. With 0 bases removed from V and 10 bases from J, the gap between germline ends came to 16 bases. This CDR3 has 15 residues.

The chain carries TRBV9 and TRBJ2-1, with a possible D match to TRBD1 (5 bases). In germline, CDR1 is SGDLS, CDR2 YYNGEE. The CDR3 runs 12 residues. V gave up 10 bases and J gave up 5 bases, with 13 bases separating them. CDR3 region: CADSDFDNEQFF. The CDR3 bases are TGTGCCGACAGCGACTTCGACAATGAGCAGTTCTTC.

The chain is built from TRBV27 and TRBJ2-7; 7 bases are a match to TRBD1. The CDR3 has 14 residues. Germline lookup yields CDR1 MNHEY and CDR2 SMNVEV (reference sequence). The J segment lost 3 bases and the V segment lost 3 bases, leaving 5 bases of the junction unmatched. The CDR3 loop is CASSFRTGIYEQYF. CDR3 coding DNA: TGTGCCAGCAGTTTCCGGACAGGCATCTACGAGCAGTACTTC.

This chain connects TRBV2 to TRBJ1-2; 7 bases are a match to TRBD1. V lost 9 bases, J lost 3 bases, and 10 bases stayed unmatched. The V gene's germline CDR1 is SNHLY and CDR2 FYNNEI. The CDR3 length is 14 residues. DNA of the CDR3: TGTGCCAGTGATATGACCGGGACAGACTATGGCTACACCTTC. Residues: CASDMTGTDYGYTF. Full variable domain (rest looked up from reference TRBV2 and TRBJ1-2): EPEVTQTPSHQVTQMGQEVILRCVPISNHLYFYWYRQILGQKVEFLVSFYNNEISEKSEIFDDQFSVERPDGSNFTLKIRSTKLEDSAMYFCASDMTGTDYGYTFGSGTRLTVV.

This clonotype turned up a few times. The chain uses TRBV7-9 and TRBJ1-1, with D perhaps matching TRBD1 (5 bases). Germline CDR1 SEHNR, CDR2 FQNEAQ (reference sequence). V was clipped by 5 bases and J by 2 bases, with 15 bases between them. The CDR3 is 15 amino acids. CDR3 DNA: TGTGCCAGCAGCACCACCGGGACGGCAAACACTGAAGCTTTCTTT. Its protein product is CASSTTGTANTEAFF.

This clonotype was counted at least ten times. The rearrangement uses TRBV5-4 and TRBJ2-7; D possibly corresponds to TRBD1 (6 bases). The CDR3 loop spans 14 amino acids. V was cut by 0 bases and J by 6 bases, with 13 bases left in between. Germline V gene sequence: CDR1 SGHNT, CDR2 YYREEE (reference sequence). CDR3 sequence (DNA): TGTGCCAGCAGCTTGGAGGCAGGGGCCCTCGAGCAGTACTTC. Translating it yields CASSLEAGALEQYF.

The chain recombines TRBV7-9 with TRBJ2-7; D not certain. Between the trimmed V and J ends, which lost 0 bases and 7 bases, there was a span of 7 bases. CDR3 length: 12 residues. Germline CDR1 reads SEHNR; CDR2 reads FQNEAQ (reference sequence). In nucleotides, the CDR3 is TGTGCCAGCAGCTTAGCGCTGGGAGAGCAGTACTTC. This sequence encodes CASSLALGEQYF.

CDR3 nucleotides: TGCAGTGCTTACCCGGGACCTGACAATGAGCAGTTCTTC. It encodes CSAYPGPDNEQFF. This chain joins TRBV20-1 and TRBJ2-1, with D perhaps TRBD1 or TRBD2 (5 bases each). This CDR3 spans 13 amino acids. V lost 5 bases, J lost 5 bases, and 13 bases lay in between. Germline CDR1 DFQATT, CDR2 SNEGSKA (reference sequence).

This rearrangement joins TRBV15 to TRBJ1-1; D unclear. Trimming took 3 bases from V and 2 from J, leaving 7 bases between them. The germline gives CDR1 LNHNV, CDR2 YYDKDF (reference sequence). The CDR3 sequence is 13 residues long. The CDR3 loop is CATSRLGNTEAFF. The CDR3 nucleotides are TGTGCCACCAGCAGGTTGGGAAACACTGAAGCTTTCTTT. Full variable domain (missing parts from reference TRBV15 and TRBJ1-1): DAMVIQNPRYQVTQFGKPVTLSCSQTLNHNVMYWYQQKSSQAPKLLFHYYDKDFNNEADTPDNFQSRRPNTSFCFLDIRSPGLGDTAMYLCATSRLGNTEAFFGQGTRLTVV.

The rearrangement links TRBV9 to TRBJ1-1, with D uncertain. Germline CDR1 and CDR2: SGDLS and YYNGEE. The CDR3 is 13 amino acids. V shed 0 bases and J shed 1 base, with 4 bases lying between them. In nucleotides, the CDR3 is TGTGCCAGCAGCGTAGACGGGAACACTGAAGCTTTCTTT. Its translation: CASSVDGNTEAFF.

V gene TRBV7-9 combines with J gene TRBJ2-5, with D maybe TRBD2 (6 bases). CDR3 length: 12 amino acids. Germline V gene lookup returns CDR1 SEHNR and CDR2 FQNEAQ (reference sequence). V was clipped by 5 bases and J by 3 bases, with 7 bases between them. The CDR3 DNA follows: TGTGCCAGCAGCCCTAGCGAAGAGACCCAGTACTTC. Its translation is CASSPSEETQYF. The whole variable domain, remainder taken from reference TRBV7-9 and TRBJ2-5, is DTGVSQNPRHKITKRGQNVTFRCDPISEHNRLYWYRQTLGQGPEFLTYFQNEAQLEKSRLLSDRFSAERPKGSFSTLEIQRTEQGDSAMYLCASSPSEETQYFGPGTRLLVL.

The chain is built from TRBV25-1 and TRBJ1-1; D perhaps matches TRBD1 (5 bases). Germline CDR1 reads MGHDK; CDR2 reads SYGVNS. This CDR3 spans 14 amino acids. V lost 8 bases and J lost 8, with 21 bases in between. CDR3 bases: TGTGCCAGCGCGAAAAAAACAGGAGAAGGAGAAGCTTTCTTT. Its translation is CASAKKTGEGEAFF.

In this sample, this clonotype turned up once. V gene TRBV5-1 combines with J gene TRBJ2-7; no definite D call. Germline V gives CDR1 SGHRS, CDR2 YFSETQ. This CDR3 has 12 residues. Trimming left V 4 bases short and J 5 bases short, with 10 bases between. CDR3 sequence (DNA): TGCGCCAGCAGCCCCACATCGGACGAGCAGTACTTC. Translating gives CASSPTSDEQYF.

J is TRBJ1-1 and V is TRBV5-1; 9 nucleotides align to TRBD1. This CDR3 contains 15 residues. V lost 1 base, J lost 4 bases, and 5 bases stayed unmatched. Germline loops: CDR1 SGHRS, CDR2 YFSETQ. For the CDR3, the DNA is TGCGCCAGCAGCTTGCAACAGGGGGCGGGCACTGAAGCTTTCTTT. It is translated as CASSLQQGAGTEAFF.

Many counts were recorded for this clonotype. This chain connects TRBV9 to TRBJ2-7; D uncertain. Germline V gene lookup returns CDR1 SGDLS and CDR2 YYNGEE. CDR3 length: 16 amino acids. Between the trimmed V and J ends, which lost 0 bases and 2 bases, there was a span of 15 bases. CDR3 nucleotides: TGTGCCAGCAGCGTAGGAAGTAGCCCCAGCGCCTACGAGCAGTACTTC. Residues: CASSVGSSPSAYEQYF.

The J gene is TRBJ2-1, the V gene TRBV7-8; D is perhaps TRBD1 (6 bases). The CDR3 runs 12 residues. Germline CDR1 reads SGHVS; CDR2 reads FQNEAQ. The V and J ends lost 8 bases and 2 bases respectively, with 7 bases between them. In DNA form, the CDR3 reads TGTGCCAGCGGGGACACCTACAATGAGCAGTTCTTC. As protein: CASGDTYNEQFF.

V usage is TRBV7-9 and J usage is TRBJ2-7; D is unresolved. Germline assignment: CDR1 SEHNR and CDR2 FQNEAQ (reference sequence). V was trimmed by 8 bases and J by 4 bases, leaving 9 bases between them. CDR3 size: 11 residues. This CDR3 is CASGPLYEQYF. The CDR3 DNA is TGTGCCAGCGGACCATTGTACGAGCAGTACTTC.

This chain links TRBV10-3 with TRBJ2-5; no clear D gene. CDR1 ENHRY and CDR2 SYGVKD come from the germline V gene. This CDR3 region has 14 residues. Trimming removed 0 bases from V and 5 bases from J, with 10 bases in between. CDR3 loop: CAISESGREETQYF. DNA for the CDR3: TGTGCCATCAGTGAGTCTGGGCGCGAGGAGACCCAGTACTTC.